What follows are 7 T cell receptor beta chains derived from one specimen sequenced in a study of early T cells in non-severe SARS-CoV-2 infection. TCRdb re-called the 5' RACE reads through MiXCR, storing one row per CDR3 protein. The sample includes roughly 58,000 distinct CDR3 sequences, around 13% seen only once; the top ten take less than 1.5%. Specimen: whole blood. The receptor set was obtained from an adult who was a healthcare worker with PCR-confirmed SARS-CoV-2 infection or an uninfected control (not recorded which).

This clonotype showed up many times. The V and J genes are TRBV6-5 and TRBJ2-7; tentatively, D is TRBD1 (6 bases). The V end was cut by 6 bases, the J end by 4 bases, with 10 bases between. This CDR3 contains 12 residues. Germline V gene data show CDR1 as MNHEY and CDR2 as SVGAGI. The CDR3 is CASRRDNYEQYF. In nucleotides, the CDR3 is TGTGCCAGCAGGAGGGACAATTACGAGCAGTACTTC.

This clonotype appeared a few times. The chain joins TRBV3-1 to TRBJ1-6, with D possibly TRBD1 on 5 matching bases. V lost 5 bases, J lost 9 bases, and 14 bases lay in between. Germline-derived CDR1 and CDR2 are LGHDT and YNNKEL (reference sequence). The CDR3 loop spans 14 amino acids. For the CDR3, the DNA is TGTGCCAGCAGCAAAGGGACCGGACCTTCACCCCTCCACTTT. Translation: CASSKGTGPSPLHF.

This clonotype was picked up a small number of times. The chain couples TRBV7-9 to TRBJ2-3, with TRBD2 matching 8 bases. Germline V lookup: CDR1 SEHNR, CDR2 FQNEAQ (reference sequence). This CDR3 has 16 amino acids. Trimming at V came to 5 bases and at J to 9 bases, leaving 16 bases not matched to a gene. CDR3 coding DNA: TGTGCCAGCAGCACTACCGTCGGGGGGGGCCTCCTGACGCAGTATTTT. Translation: CASSTTVGGGLLTQYF. Filled out from reference TRBV7-9 and TRBJ2-3, the complete variable domain reads DTGVSQNPRHKITKRGQNVTFRCDPISEHNRLYWYRQTLGQGPEFLTYFQNEAQLEKSRLLSDRFSAERPKGSFSTLEIQRTEQGDSAMYLCASSTTVGGGLLTQYFGPGTRLTVL.

This clonotype was seen many times. The V call is TRBV12-3 or TRBV12-4, the J call TRBJ1-4; D gene ambiguous. Between the trimmed V and J ends, which lost 6 bases and 8 bases, there was a span of 7 bases. The CDR3 sequence is 11 residues long. In DNA, the CDR3 is TGTGCCAGCAGCCTGACCGAAAAACTGTTTTTT. It translates to CASSLTEKLFF.

This clonotype was picked up many times. The chain employs TRBV2 and TRBJ1-2; D gene uncertain. The CDR3 loop spans 12 amino acids. The ends were cut back, 10 bases at V and 2 bases at J, with 11 bases in the middle. Germline V gives CDR1 SNHLY, CDR2 FYNNEI. In nucleotides, the CDR3 is TGTGCCATACGCGCCCTAAACTATGGCTACACCTTC. It encodes CAIRALNYGYTF. The full variable domain, in which reference TRBV2 and TRBJ1-2 provide the parts outside the CDR3, is EPEVTQTPSHQVTQMGQEVILRCVPISNHLYFYWYRQILGQKVEFLVSFYNNEISEKSEIFDDQFSVERPDGSNFTLKIRSTKLEDSAMYFCAIRALNYGYTFGSGTRLTVV.

This clonotype came up a few times. The V and J genes are TRBV18 and TRBJ2-3; weak D call: TRBD2 (6 bases). Germline V gene lookup returns CDR1 KGHSH and CDR2 LQKENI. V lost 1 base and J 0 bases, leaving 20 bases between the germline ends. CDR3 length: 19 residues. The CDR3: CASSPLSFGTGSSTDTQYF. CDR3 nucleotides: TGTGCCAGCTCACCACTCTCGTTCGGGACTGGTTCGAGCACAGATACGCAGTATTTT.

This clonotype was counted at least ten times. V is TRBV5-1 and J is TRBJ1-2, with 8 bases aligning to TRBD1. Germline trimming cut 4 bases from V and 5 bases from J; bases unmatched to any gene: 10. The CDR3 consists of 15 residues. Germline loops: CDR1 SGHRS, CDR2 YFSETQ. CDR3 in DNA: TGCGCCAGCAGCCCTTCACAGGGGGATCGGTATGGCTACACCTTC. Translated, it gives CASSPSQGDRYGYTF.